These T cell receptor beta chains were read from a single sample in a study of control samples from healthy donors and cancer patients. Assay used: immunoSEQ multiplex PCR; TCRdb lists only in-frame clones, some missing. The data show about 170,000 clones, around 90% seen once. Input material: blood. These receptors were obtained from a man aged 30-40 years in good health. Both conserved end residues are part of each CDR3. The D gene is left open where the match is weak. Clone size is shown for a subset of rows, as once, few, many or a class of expanded clone.

J,D,length,V,size,DNA,CDR3
TRBJ2-1,NA,14,TRBV27,NA,TGTGCCAGCAGTTTGCGGCCCTCCTACAATGAGCAGTTCTTC,CASSLRPSYNEQFF
TRBJ1-5,NA,15,TRBV6-5,NA,TGTGCCAGCAGTTACAAGGGGGAAGGCAATCAGCCCCAGCATTTT,CASSYKGEGNQPQHF
TRBJ2-3,NA,11,TRBV7-2,NA,TGTGCCAGCAGCTTATCTGATACGCAGTATTTT,CASSLSDTQYF
TRBJ2-5,TRBD2,15,TRBV2,NA,TGTGCCAGCAGTGAACCGCGGGGGGGCGGGGAGACCCAGTACTTC,CASSEPRGGGETQYF
TRBJ1-4,TRBD1,17,TRBV28,few,TGTGCCAGCAGCCTAGGGACAGGGGGTACGATTAATGAAAAACTGTTTTTT,CASSLGTGGTINEKLFF
TRBJ2-1,NA,14,TRBV7-6,NA,TGTGCCAGCAGTCTTAAAGGGGACTTCAATGAGCAGTTCTTC,CASSLKGDFNEQFF
TRBJ2-7,NA,15,TRBV4-1,NA,TGCGCCAGCAGCCAAGGGACGCGATTATCCTACGAGCAGTACTTC,CASSQGTRLSYEQYF
TRBJ1-4,NA,15,TRBV7-2,NA,TGTGCCAGCAGCTTAGAGTCAGCCAGAGGGGGAAAACTGTTTTTT,CASSLESARGGKLFF
TRBJ2-5,NA,12,TRBV4-1,once,TGCGCCAGCAGCACCGAGGGGGAGACCCAGTACTTC,CASSTEGETQYF
TRBJ1-2,NA,13,TRBV5-1,NA,TGCGCCAGCAGCCCCGGGACATCTGAGGTCTACACCTTC,CASSPGTSEVYTF
TRBJ2-7,NA,14,TRBV27,NA,TGTGCCAGCAGTTCCAGTCTGTTAGGCTACGAGCAGTACTTC,CASSSSLLGYEQYF
TRBJ2-5,NA,14,TRBV2,NA,TGTGCCAGCAGTGAGGACTACGGGGGAGAGACCCAGTACTTC,CASSEDYGGETQYF
TRBJ1-1,NA,14,TRBV7-2,NA,TGTGCCAGCAGCTCAGGGGCATCTAAGGAGTCAGCTTTCTTT,CASSSGASKESAFF
TRBJ2-7,TRBD1,14,TRBV6-6,NA,TGTGCCAGCAGCCTCGGACAGGGGACCTACGAGCAGTACTTC,CASSLGQGTYEQYF
TRBJ2-5,NA,13,TRBV12-1,few,TGTGCCAGCAGCTTTGAAGGGCCGGAGACCCAGTACTTC,CASSFEGPETQYF
TRBJ2-7,NA,14,TRBV6-5,NA,TGTGCCAGCACCGAACTTGGACGTTCCTACGAGCAGTACTTC,CASTELGRSYEQYF
TRBJ2-3,TRBD2,14,TRBV6-2/TRBV6-3,NA,TGTGCCAGCAGTTACGGGAGGGCCGTAGATACGCAGTATTTT,CASSYGRAVDTQYF
TRBJ2-2,TRBD1,14,TRBV10-3,NA,TGTGCCATCAGAACAGGGGGAAACACCGGGGAGCTGTTTTTT,CAIRTGGNTGELFF
TRBJ2-1,TRBD2,16,TRBV28,NA,TGTGCCAGCAGTTTGGGCGGGAGGGCCTCCTACAATGAGCAGTTCTTC,CASSLGGRASYNEQFF
TRBJ1-2,NA,12,TRBV2,NA,TGTGCCAGCAGTGGAGTCAGCTATGGCTACACCTTC,CASSGVSYGYTF
TRBJ2-1,TRBD1,17,TRBV7-9,NA,TGTGCCAGCACCGGGGGGCAACCGGGGACAGGGGTTGGTGAGCAGTTCTTC,CASTGGQPGTGVGEQFF
TRBJ1-1,NA,12,TRBV30,NA,TGTGCCTGGAATCGGCAGAACACTGAAGCTTTCTTT,CAWNRQNTEAFF
TRBJ1-5,NA,14,TRBV19,few,TGTGCCAGTAGTATCGACAGGAACGGCCAGCCCCAGCATTTT,CASSIDRNGQPQHF
TRBJ2-3,TRBD2,14,TRBV27,NA,TGTGCCAGCAGTCCCGGGGGGGTCTTGGATACGCAGTATTTT,CASSPGGVLDTQYF
TRBJ2-2,NA,14,TRBV7-9,NA,TGTGCCAGCATAGGACAAAATTTCGACGGGGAGCTGTTTTTT,CASIGQNFDGELFF
TRBJ1-2,NA,13,TRBV28,NA,TGTGCCAGCAGTTTGCCCCAGGCTGGTGGCTACACCTTC,CASSLPQAGGYTF
TRBJ1-5,NA,14,TRBV7-9,NA,TGTGCCAGCAGCTCTGAATATAGCAATCAGCCCCAGCATTTT,CASSSEYSNQPQHF
TRBJ2-3,NA,15,TRBV9,once,TGTGCCAGCAGCGCTCACCTGGGGGGCACAGATACGCAGTATTTT,CASSAHLGGTDTQYF
TRBJ2-7,NA,15,TRBV28,NA,TGTGCCAGCAGTTTGGGCCCAGAACTTTCCTACGAGCAGTACTTC,CASSLGPELSYEQYF
TRBJ2-6,NA,14,TRBV6-5,once,TGTGCCATCGCGCGGGGCTCTGGGGCCAACGTCCTGACTTTC,CAIARGSGANVLTF
TRBJ2-5,TRBD1,17,TRBV9,NA,TGTGCCAGCAGCGTAGGTGGGACAGGGGCCGCCCAAGAGACCCAGTACTTC,CASSVGGTGAAQETQYF